This T cell receptor (beta chain) emerged from a study of blood T cell repertoires in COVID-19. Study-level information: The cDNA or gDNA used as material had been derived from T cells, B-cell-depleted T cells, or PBMCs.

Germline loops: CDR1 ENHRY, CDR2 SYGVKD. J gave up 0 bases and V 7 bases, and 3 bases lay outside the gene matches. The CDR3 sequence is 14 residues long. As handled by the study authors: Amplifying reference gene primers gave estimates of nucleated cell counts. Measured with immunoSEQ multiplex PCR; TCRdb has only the in-frame clones, and not every one. V and J calls and clone size are copied from that table; D and trimming were computed from the DNA. The table lists fewer than 250,000 clones, under 85% of them singletons. This chain uses TRBV10-3 with TRBJ2-7; 10 positions agree with TRBD2. The sample comprised peripheral blood. This sequence originates from a human donor in a cohort sampled during active COVID-19. DNA of the CDR3: TGTGCCATCATGCGGACTAGCGGCTCCTACGAGCAGTACTTC. It yields the protein CAIMRTSGSYEQYF.